The 21 T cell receptor beta chains below all came from one sample that was sequenced in a study of vaccination effects on CD4 cells after COVID-19. TCRdb's copy holds only in-frame clones and misses some; the assay was immunoSEQ multiplex PCR. Of more than 35,000 clones listed, 68% are singletons. Culture proceeded for nine to eleven days, and CD4+ T cells were then isolated. These TCRs' antigens remain unknown. Sequencing was performed on CD4+ T cells from PBMCs cultured without peptide, taken before COVID-19 vaccination. All receptors derive from a human donor who received a COVID-19 vaccine.

J is TRBJ2-3 and V is TRBV12-5; 8 nucleotides line up with TRBD2. The CDR3 has 16 amino acids. Germline CDR1 LGHNT, CDR2 FRNRAP. V dropped 6 bases and J dropped 1; count of bases not matched to a gene: 9. CDR3 residues: CASGESGRWGTDTQYF. DNA for the CDR3: TGTGCTAGTGGAGAAAGCGGGAGATGGGGCACAGATACGCAGTATTTT.

V and J are TRBV10-1 and TRBJ2-7; TRBD1 matches 7 bases. Germline V CDR1 and CDR2: WNHNN, SYGVQD (reference sequence). The CDR3 consists of 14 residues. The junction had 6 bases not matched to a gene; V was cut back by 5 bases and J by 2 bases. CDR3 coding DNA: TGCGCCAGCAGTCGGGACAGAAGGCCCTACGAGCAGTACTTC. Its translation is CASSRDRRPYEQYF.

This clone was detected only a few times. The gene calls are TRBV3-1 (or the pseudogene TRBV3-2) and TRBJ1-3, with D unresolved. The V end lost 8 bases, the J end lost 0 bases, and 2 bases lay between the germline ends. Germline assignment: CDR1 LGHDT and CDR2 YNNKEL (reference sequence). The CDR3 is made up of 11 amino acids. The CDR3 nucleotides read TGTGCCAGCGCCTCTGGAAACACCATATATTTT. This translates into CASASGNTIYF.

The chain is built from TRBV5-1 and TRBJ2-5; D unresolved. Germline values: CDR1 SGHRS, CDR2 YFSETQ. This CDR3 region has 15 residues. V dropped 1 base and J dropped 0 bases, with 10 bases sitting between them. The CDR3 protein is CASSLWSLNQETQYF. DNA of the CDR3: TGCGCCAGCAGCTTGTGGTCACTGAACCAAGAGACCCAGTACTTC.

This chain links TRBV5-1 with TRBJ1-2; 9 bases match TRBD1. The V gene end was trimmed by 3 bases and the J gene end by 7 bases; junction bases not matched to a gene: 4. The CDR3 is made up of 13 amino acids. CDR1 SGHRS and CDR2 YFSETQ come from the germline V gene. The CDR3 region has the DNA TGCGCCAGCAGCTGGGACAGGGTCTCTGGCTACACCTTC. It translates to CASSWDRVSGYTF. Variable domain in full (rest from reference TRBV5-1 and TRBJ1-2): KAGVTQTPRYLIKTRGQQVTLSCSPISGHRSVSWYQQTPGQGLQFLFEYFSETQRNKGNFPGRFSGRQFSNSRSEMNVSTLELGDSALYLCASSWDRVSGYTFGSGTRLTVV.

The V gene is TRBV11-2, the J gene TRBJ2-1; the D is unclear. Germline-derived CDR1 and CDR2 are SGHAT and FQNNGV. The V end lost 8 bases, the J end lost 13 bases, and 24 bases lay between the germline ends. The CDR3 is 14 amino acids. The CDR3 nucleotides are TGTGCCAGCGGGTCTCAGTCGGTTGTGAGTCTACAGTTCTTC. Protein: CASGSQSVVSLQFF.

The chain has TRBV24-1 and TRBJ2-1; D may be TRBD2 (5 bases). The V gene lost 9 bases and the J gene lost 9 bases, with 23 bases spanning the gap. The germline V gene encodes CDR1 KGHDR and CDR2 SFDVKD. The CDR3 length is 15 residues. The CDR3 spells CATSPAGQGRVEQFF. DNA of the CDR3: TGTGCCACCTCCCCCGCGGGTCAAGGACGTGTTGAGCAGTTCTTC.

This clone was counted a single time. This rearrangement joins TRBV9 to TRBJ2-3; D may be TRBD2 (6 bases). V was shortened by 0 bases and J by 2 bases, with 10 bases between the two germline ends. The CDR3 consists of 15 residues. The germline V gene encodes CDR1 SGDLS and CDR2 YYNGEE. CDR3 sequence reads: CASSVGTTNTDTQYF. The CDR3 coding sequence is TGTGCCAGCAGCGTAGGGACTACAAACACAGATACGCAGTATTTT.

This chain links TRBV7-8 with TRBJ2-2; 7 bases are shared with TRBD1. The CDR3 is made up of 16 amino acids. Germline lookup yields CDR1 SGHVS and CDR2 FQNEAQ. The junction had 8 bases not matched to a gene; V was cut back by 5 bases and J by 2 bases. The CDR3, as DNA: TGTGCCAGCAGCCGACCTGGACAGGCAAACACCGGGGAGCTGTTTTTT. Residues: CASSRPGQANTGELFF.

The CDR3 protein is CASKGLANYEQYF. In DNA form, the CDR3 reads TGTGCCAGCAAAGGACTAGCTAACTACGAGCAGTACTTC. The V and J genes are TRBV6-5 and TRBJ2-7; 8 bases map to TRBD2. V lost 7 bases to trimming and J lost 3 bases; unmatched junction nucleotides: 5. The V gene's germline CDR1 is MNHEY and CDR2 SVGAGI. This CDR3 has 13 amino acids.

CDR3: CASSWANTEAFF. The CDR3 DNA follows: TGTGCCAGTTCGTGGGCGAACACTGAAGCTTTCTTT. The V and J genes are TRBV19 and TRBJ1-1; D is undetermined. This CDR3 contains 12 residues. Germline V gives CDR1 LNHDA, CDR2 SQIVND (reference sequence). V was clipped by 8 bases and J by 1 base, with 8 bases between them. Based on the CDR3 plus reference TRBV19 and TRBJ1-1, the full variable domain is DGGITQSPKYLFRKEGQNVTLSCEQNLNHDAMYWYRQDPGQGLRLIYYSQIVNDFQKGDIAEGYSVSREKKESFPLTVTSAQKNPTAFYLCASSWANTEAFFGQGTRLTVV.

The chain joins TRBV29-1 to TRBJ2-1; 12 bases are shared with TRBD1. The CDR3 contains 14 residues. With 7 bases clipped from V and 7 bases from J, the junction kept 8 bases outside the gene matches. The germline V gene encodes CDR1 SQVTM and CDR2 ANQGSEA. CDR3 residues: CSARGTGGFNEQFF. The CDR3 DNA sequence: TGCAGCGCCAGGGGGACAGGGGGCTTTAATGAGCAGTTCTTC.

The J gene is TRBJ2-7, the V gene TRBV14; perhaps TRBD2 as D (5 bases). Trimming stripped 2 bases from V and 0 bases from J, with 11 bases between. The CDR3 spans 15 residues. In germline, CDR1 is SGHDN, CDR2 FVKESK. In DNA, the CDR3 is TGTGCCAGCAGCCAACTTGACCGGGACTCCTACGAGCAGTACTTC. Amino acids: CASSQLDRDSYEQYF.

This rearrangement joins TRBV11-3 to TRBJ1-1, with TRBD1 matching 7 bases. This CDR3 comprises 15 residues. Per the germline V gene, CDR1 is SGHNT and CDR2 is YENEEA. V dropped 3 bases and J dropped 0; count of bases not matched to a gene: 4. The chain's CDR3 is CASSLGTEMNTEAFF. The CDR3 DNA follows: TGTGCCAGCAGCTTGGGGACAGAAATGAACACTGAAGCTTTCTTT.

The J gene is TRBJ1-5, the V gene TRBV7-8; 8 positions agree with TRBD1. Germline CDR1 reads SGHVS; CDR2 reads FQNEAQ. V dropped 1 base and J dropped 0; count of bases not matched to a gene: 5. The CDR3 contains 17 residues. CDR3 sequence reads: CASSLVLDRASNQPQHF. CDR3 nucleotide sequence: TGTGCCAGCAGCTTAGTATTGGACAGGGCTAGCAATCAGCCCCAGCATTTT.

The genes are TRBV5-1 and TRBJ2-2; D not resolved. The CDR3 is made up of 15 amino acids. Trimming stripped 0 bases from V and 2 bases from J, with 8 bases between. Germline V gene data show CDR1 as SGHRS and CDR2 as YFSETQ. In nucleotides, the CDR3 is TGCGCCAGCAGCTTGGACCTCGGAAACACCGGGGAGCTGTTTTTT. Residues: CASSLDLGNTGELFF.

The CDR3 DNA reads as TGTGCCAGCAGTTTAGCGATCCGAGAAGCTTTCTTT. It encodes CASSLAIREAFF. This rearrangement joins TRBV12-3 or TRBV12-4 to TRBJ1-1; the D is unclear. Trimming took off 0 bases at V and 8 bases at J, with 7 bases between the two ends. The CDR3 length is 12 residues.

The chain combines TRBV10-3 with TRBJ1-1; TRBD1 matches at 9 bases. The CDR3 loop spans 15 amino acids. CDR1 is ENHRY and CDR2 is SYGVKD in the germline V gene. J was trimmed by 0 bases and V by 11 bases; bases with no gene match: 10. This chain's CDR3 is CAAQQGARMNTEAFF. The CDR3 DNA reads TGTGCCGCACAACAGGGGGCGCGGATGAACACTGAAGCTTTCTTT.

The chain joins TRBV20-1 to TRBJ2-2, with D uncertain. V lost 4 bases, J lost 5 bases, and 5 bases lay in between. Germline loops: CDR1 DFQATT, CDR2 SNEGSKA (reference sequence). This CDR3 comprises 11 residues. The CDR3 DNA sequence: TGCAGTGCTACTCAAACCGGGGAGCTGTTTTTT. This sequence encodes CSATQTGELFF.

The chain employs TRBV6-5 and TRBJ2-3, with no clear D. Trimming removed 6 bases at V and 8 bases at J, with 15 bases between. The CDR3 extends over 13 amino acids. CDR1 MNHEY and CDR2 SVGAGI come from the germline V gene. DNA for the CDR3: TGTGCCAGCAGCCGGCAGTTAAGTGCTACGCAGTATTTT. Translation: CASSRQLSATQYF.

The genes are TRBV18 and TRBJ2-7; 8 bases align to TRBD1. V gave up 5 bases and J gave up 5 bases; unmatched junction bases: 8. The CDR3 has 14 amino acids. Germline-derived CDR1 and CDR2 are KGHSH and LQKENI. The CDR3 coding sequence is TGTGCCAGCTCATCGCAGGACAGGGACGACGAGCAGTACTTC. Protein product: CASSSQDRDDEQYF. The full variable domain, rest sourced from reference TRBV18 and TRBJ2-7, is NAGVMQNPRHLVRRRGQEARLRCSPMKGHSHVYWYRQLPEEGLKFMVYLQKENIIDESGMPKERFSAEFPKEGPSILRIQQVVRGDSAAYFCASSSQDRDDEQYFGPGTRLTVT.